This T cell receptor beta chain was recorded in a study of blood T cell repertoires in COVID-19 (dated by TCRdb to about 2020). The study in broad terms: Samples covering the acute and convalescent phases of COVID-19 were provided by collaborators in the United States, Italy and Spain. The material from the prospective study consisted of cDNA or gDNA derived from T cells, B-cell-depleted T cells, or PBMCs. The dataset comprised deeply sampled blood TCRbeta repertoires from subjects exposed to, actively infected with, or recovered from COVID-19. A freely available public database, intended as a resource for researchers studying the immune response to SARS-CoV-2, is where the repertoires were released. Samples were obtained from the ongoing ImmuneRACE study (first 160 participants) and from over 1,000 subjects provided by 6 global collaborators. The sample metadata nearly always contained a de-identified subject ID, COVID-19 status, age in years and sex. HLA class I and class II types, where available, came from metadata supplied by the sample provider rather than from assay-based typing. The study at large found these results: How much clinical and demographic metadata was included differed by source and by participant, and the metadata was provided uncurated.

The germline V gene yields KGHSH for CDR1 and LQKENI for CDR2. Inclusive of the bounding cysteine and phenylalanine, the CDR3 is 18 residues long. Kept here is only the CDR3 DNA, which spans 54 bases and is read in frame from base 1. V is shortened by 2 bases, J by 3 bases, and the region joining them spans 23 bases. The immunoSEQ Assay, a bias-controlled multiplex PCR, was used to amplify TCRbeta CDR3 regions from genomic DNA. The paper's processing steps were these. The number of nucleated cells in each sample was estimated by amplification of reference gene primers within the assay. To quantify the absolute abundance of each unique TCRbeta CDR3 rearrangement, sequence reads were collapsed and filtered. For each sample, productive Simpson clonality was calculated by taking the square root of Simpson's diversity index across productive rearrangements. What TCRdb holds here is the immuneACCESS table cut down to in-frame rearrangements. Part of the clones is not present; checked against another copy, under half of the missing clones reflect an unresolved V gene, and the others are unexplained. Clone size and the V and J calls come from that table; the DNA yielded D and trimming. For this sample the table gives roughly 250,000 clones, of which just over 90% were detected only once. Approximately 2% of the sample belongs to the ten largest clones.

In the prospective study, participants were about 18 to 100 years old, resided in around 25 geographic areas of the United States, and were enrolled through a virtual design. In the prospective study, cohorts were assigned on the basis of participant-reported clinical history obtained from a screening survey and a study questionnaire. Recovered participants in ImmuneRACE Cohort 3 were defined by two consecutive negative NP/OP PCR tests, clearance by a healthcare professional, or resolution of symptoms. Each participant in the prospective study had whole blood, serum and a nasopharyngeal or oropharyngeal swab collected by mobile phlebotomists. Participants in the prospective study had the option to provide additional blood draws and questionnaires over an approximately 2-month period. Before DNA extraction, prospective study blood samples were shipped either frozen or at room temperature. Details on this clone: It lacks a known antigen. Within one base of it there is no much larger clone, and no base qualities were kept.

The sequenced sample was PBMCs or T cells enriched from blood (not recorded which). The rearranged chain carries TRBV18 and TRBJ2-7, and possibly TRBD1, on 6 matching bases. This sequence originates from a woman younger than 30 who had recovered from COVID-19. The bases read TGTGCCAGCTCACCATTCCCCGGGGAACAGGGTTATGTCTACGAGCAGTACTTC. Translated, this gives CASSPFPGEQGYVYEQYF.